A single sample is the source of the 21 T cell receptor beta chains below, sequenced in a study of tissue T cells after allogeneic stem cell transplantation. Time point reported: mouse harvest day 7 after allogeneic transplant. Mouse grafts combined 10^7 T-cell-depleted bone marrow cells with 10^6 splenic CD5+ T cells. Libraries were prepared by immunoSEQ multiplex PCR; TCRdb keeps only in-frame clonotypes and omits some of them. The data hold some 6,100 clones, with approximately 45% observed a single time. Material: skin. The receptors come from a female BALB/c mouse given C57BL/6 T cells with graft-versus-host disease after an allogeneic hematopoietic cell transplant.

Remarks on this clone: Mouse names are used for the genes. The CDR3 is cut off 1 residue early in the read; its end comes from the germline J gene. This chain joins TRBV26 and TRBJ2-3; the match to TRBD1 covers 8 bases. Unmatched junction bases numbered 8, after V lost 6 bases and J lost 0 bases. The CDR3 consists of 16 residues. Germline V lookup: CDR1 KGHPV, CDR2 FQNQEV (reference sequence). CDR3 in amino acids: CASSPDRGSSAETLYF. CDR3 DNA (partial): TGTGCCAGCAGCCCTGACAGGGGATCTAGTGCAGAAACGCTGTAT.

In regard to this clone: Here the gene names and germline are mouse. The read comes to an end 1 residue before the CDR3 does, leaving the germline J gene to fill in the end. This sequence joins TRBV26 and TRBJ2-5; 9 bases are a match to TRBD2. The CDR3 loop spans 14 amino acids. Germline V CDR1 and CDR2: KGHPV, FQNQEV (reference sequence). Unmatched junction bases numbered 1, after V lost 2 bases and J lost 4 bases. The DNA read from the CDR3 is TGTGCCAGCAGTCTGCTGGGGGGGGAAGACACCCAGTAC. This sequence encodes CASSLLGGEDTQY. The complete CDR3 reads CASSLLGGEDTQYF. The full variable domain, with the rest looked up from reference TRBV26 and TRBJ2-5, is NSKVIQTPRYLVKGQGQKAKMRCIPEKGHPVVFWYQQNKNNEFKFLINFQNQEVLQQIDMTEKRFSAECPSNSPCSLEIQSSEAGDSALYLCASSLLGGEDTQYFGPGTRLLVL.

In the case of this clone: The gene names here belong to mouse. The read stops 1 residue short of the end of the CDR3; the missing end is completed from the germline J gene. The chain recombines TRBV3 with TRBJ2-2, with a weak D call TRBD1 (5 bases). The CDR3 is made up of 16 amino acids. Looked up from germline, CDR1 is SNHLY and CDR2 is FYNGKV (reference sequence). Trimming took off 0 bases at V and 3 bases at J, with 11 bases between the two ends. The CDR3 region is CASSLAKGRDTGQLYF. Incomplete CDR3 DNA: TGTGCCAGCAGCTTAGCGAAGGGGAGGGACACCGGGCAGCTCTAC.

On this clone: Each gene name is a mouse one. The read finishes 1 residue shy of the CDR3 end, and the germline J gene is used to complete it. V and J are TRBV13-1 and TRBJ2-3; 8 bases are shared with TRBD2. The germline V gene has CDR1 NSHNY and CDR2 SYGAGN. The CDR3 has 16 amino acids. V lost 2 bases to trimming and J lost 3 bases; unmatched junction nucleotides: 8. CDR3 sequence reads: CASSEVGGAPAETLYF. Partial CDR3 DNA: TGTGCCAGCAGTGAGGTGGGGGGGGCGCCGGCAGAAACGCTGTAT.

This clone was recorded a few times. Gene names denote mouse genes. CDR3 loop: CASSILAPLF. CDR3 bases read: TGTGCCAGCAGTATATTGGCTCCGCTT. The V call is TRBV19, the J call TRBJ1-5; no definite D call. The CDR3 end is not reached by the read, which stops 1 residue before it; the germline J gene fills it in. CDR3 length: 10 residues. Trimming pared 1 base from V and 9 bases from J, leaving 2 bases between. Germline CDR1 reads FNHDT; CDR2 reads SITEND (reference sequence).

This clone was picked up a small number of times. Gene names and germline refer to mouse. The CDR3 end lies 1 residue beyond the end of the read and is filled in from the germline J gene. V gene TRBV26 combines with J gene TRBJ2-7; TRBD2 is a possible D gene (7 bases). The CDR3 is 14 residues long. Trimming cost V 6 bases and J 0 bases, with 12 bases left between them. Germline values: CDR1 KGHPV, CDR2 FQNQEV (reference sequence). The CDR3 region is CASSRGARSYEQYF. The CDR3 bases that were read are TGTGCCAGCAGCCGGGGGGCTCGCTCCTATGAACAGTAC.

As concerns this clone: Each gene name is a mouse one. CDR3 region: CASSRGQSYEQYF. The DNA read from the CDR3 is TGTGCCAGCAGCAGGGGACAGTCCTATGAACAGTAC. The chain uses TRBV15 and TRBJ2-7, with 7 bases fitting TRBD1. The read finishes 1 residue shy of the CDR3 end, and the germline J gene is used to complete it. The CDR3 length is 13 residues. Losses at the gene ends were 6 bases for V and 1 base for J; bases not matched to a gene: 3. Germline V gene data show CDR1 as SGHND and CDR2 as FRSKSL.

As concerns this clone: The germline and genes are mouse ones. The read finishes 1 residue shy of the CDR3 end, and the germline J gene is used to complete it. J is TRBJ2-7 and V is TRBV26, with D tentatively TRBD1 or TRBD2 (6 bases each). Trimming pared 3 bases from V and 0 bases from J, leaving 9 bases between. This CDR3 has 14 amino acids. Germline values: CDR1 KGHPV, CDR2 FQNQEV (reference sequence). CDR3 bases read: TGTGCCAGCAGTCTCCCGGGGGCCTCCTATGAACAGTAC. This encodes CASSLPGASYEQY. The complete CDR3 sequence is CASSLPGASYEQYF.

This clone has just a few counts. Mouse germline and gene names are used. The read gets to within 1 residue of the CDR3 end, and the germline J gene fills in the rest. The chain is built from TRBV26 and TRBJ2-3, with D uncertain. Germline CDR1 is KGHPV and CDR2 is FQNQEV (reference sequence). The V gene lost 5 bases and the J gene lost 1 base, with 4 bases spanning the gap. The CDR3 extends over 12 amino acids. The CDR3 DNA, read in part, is TGTGCCAGCAGTAACCGTGCAGAAACGCTGTAT. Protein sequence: CASSNRAETLY. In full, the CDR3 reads CASSNRAETLYF.

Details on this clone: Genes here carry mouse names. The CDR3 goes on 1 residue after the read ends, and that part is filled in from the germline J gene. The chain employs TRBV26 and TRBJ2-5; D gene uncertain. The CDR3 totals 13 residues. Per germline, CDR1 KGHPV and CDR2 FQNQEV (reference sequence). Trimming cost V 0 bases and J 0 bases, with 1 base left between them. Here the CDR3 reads CASSLSNQDTQYF. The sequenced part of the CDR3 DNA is TGTGCCAGCAGTCTGTCTAACCAAGACACCCAGTAC.

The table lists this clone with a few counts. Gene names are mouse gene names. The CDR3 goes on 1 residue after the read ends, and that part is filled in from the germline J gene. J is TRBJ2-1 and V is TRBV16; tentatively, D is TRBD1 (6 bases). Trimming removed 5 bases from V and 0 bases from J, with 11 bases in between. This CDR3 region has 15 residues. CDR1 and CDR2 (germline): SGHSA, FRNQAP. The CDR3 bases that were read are TGTGCAAGCAGCACCCGGGACATTAACTATGCTGAGCAGTTC. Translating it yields CASSTRDINYAEQF. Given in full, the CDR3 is CASSTRDINYAEQFF.

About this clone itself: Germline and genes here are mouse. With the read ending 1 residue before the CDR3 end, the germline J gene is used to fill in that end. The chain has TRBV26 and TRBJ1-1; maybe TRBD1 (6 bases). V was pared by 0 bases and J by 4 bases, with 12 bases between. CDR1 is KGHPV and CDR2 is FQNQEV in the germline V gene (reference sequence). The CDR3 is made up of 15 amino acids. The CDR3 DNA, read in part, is TGTGCCAGCAGTCTGTCGTACGGCAGGGGCACAGAAGTCTTC. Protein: CASSLSYGRGTEVF. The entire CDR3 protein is CASSLSYGRGTEVFF.

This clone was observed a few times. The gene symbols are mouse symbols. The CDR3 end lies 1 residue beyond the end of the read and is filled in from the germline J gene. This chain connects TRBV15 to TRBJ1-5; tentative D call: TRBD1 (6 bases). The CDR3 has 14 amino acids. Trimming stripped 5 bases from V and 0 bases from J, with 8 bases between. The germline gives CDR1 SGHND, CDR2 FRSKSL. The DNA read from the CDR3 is TGTGCCAGCAGTCGGGACATTAACAACCAGGCTCCGCTT. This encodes CASSRDINNQAPL. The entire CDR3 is CASSRDINNQAPLF.

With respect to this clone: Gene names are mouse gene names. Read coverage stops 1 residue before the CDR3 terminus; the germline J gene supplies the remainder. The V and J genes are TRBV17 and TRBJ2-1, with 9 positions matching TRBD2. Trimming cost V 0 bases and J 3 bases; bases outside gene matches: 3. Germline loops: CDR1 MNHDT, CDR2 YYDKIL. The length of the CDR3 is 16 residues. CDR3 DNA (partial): TGTGCTAGCAGTAGAGATTGGGGGGGCGCCTATGCTGAGCAGTTC. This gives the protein CASSRDWGGAYAEQF. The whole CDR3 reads CASSRDWGGAYAEQFF.

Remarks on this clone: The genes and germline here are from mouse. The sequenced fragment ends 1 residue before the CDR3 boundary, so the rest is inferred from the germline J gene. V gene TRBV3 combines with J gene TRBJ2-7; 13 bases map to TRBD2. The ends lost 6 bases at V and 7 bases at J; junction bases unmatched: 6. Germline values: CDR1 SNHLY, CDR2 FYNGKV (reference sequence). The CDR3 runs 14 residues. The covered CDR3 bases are TGTGCCAGCAGACGGACTGGGGGGGCGTCGGAACAGTAC. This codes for CASRRTGGASEQY. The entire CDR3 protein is CASRRTGGASEQYF. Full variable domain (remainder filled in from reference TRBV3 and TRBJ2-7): GPKVLQIPSHQIIDMGQMVTLNCDPVSNHLYFYWYKQILGQQMEFLVNFYNGKVMEKSKLFKDQFSVERPDGSYFTLKIQPTALEDSAVYFCASRRTGGASEQYFGPGTRLTVL.

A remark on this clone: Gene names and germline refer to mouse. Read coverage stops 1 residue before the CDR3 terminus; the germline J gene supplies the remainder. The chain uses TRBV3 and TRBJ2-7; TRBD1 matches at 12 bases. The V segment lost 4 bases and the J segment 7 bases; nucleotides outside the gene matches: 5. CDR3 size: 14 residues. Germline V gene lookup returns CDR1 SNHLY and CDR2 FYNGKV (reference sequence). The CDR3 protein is CASSSRDRGLEQYF. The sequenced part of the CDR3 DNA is TGTGCCAGCAGCTCCCGGGACAGGGGGCTGGAACAGTAC. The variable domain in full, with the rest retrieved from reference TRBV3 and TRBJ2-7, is GPKVLQIPSHQIIDMGQMVTLNCDPVSNHLYFYWYKQILGQQMEFLVNFYNGKVMEKSKLFKDQFSVERPDGSYFTLKIQPTALEDSAVYFCASSSRDRGLEQYFGPGTRLTVL.

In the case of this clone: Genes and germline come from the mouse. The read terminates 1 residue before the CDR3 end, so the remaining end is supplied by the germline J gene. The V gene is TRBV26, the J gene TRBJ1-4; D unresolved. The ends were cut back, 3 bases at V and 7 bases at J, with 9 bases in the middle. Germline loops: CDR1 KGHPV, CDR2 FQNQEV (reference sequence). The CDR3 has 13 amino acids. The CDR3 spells CASSLLGFERLFF. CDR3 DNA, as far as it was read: TGTGCCAGCAGTCTCTTGGGGTTCGAAAGATTATTT.

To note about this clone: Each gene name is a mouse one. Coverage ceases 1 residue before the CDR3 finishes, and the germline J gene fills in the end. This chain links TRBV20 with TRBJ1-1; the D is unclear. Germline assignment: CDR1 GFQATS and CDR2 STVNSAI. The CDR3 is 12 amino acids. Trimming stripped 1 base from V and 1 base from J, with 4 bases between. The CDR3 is CGARAGNTEVFF. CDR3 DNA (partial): TGTGGTGCTAGGGCAGGGAACACAGAAGTCTTC.

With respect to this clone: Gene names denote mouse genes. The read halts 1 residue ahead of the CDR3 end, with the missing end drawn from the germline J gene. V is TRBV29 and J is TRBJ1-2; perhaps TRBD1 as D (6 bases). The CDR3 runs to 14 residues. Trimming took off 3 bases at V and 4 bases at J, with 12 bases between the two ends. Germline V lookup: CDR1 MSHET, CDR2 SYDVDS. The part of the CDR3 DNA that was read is TGTGCTAGCAGTTTGGGGGGGCGCGGCTCCGACTACACC. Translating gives CASSLGGRGSDYT. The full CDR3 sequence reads CASSLGGRGSDYTF.

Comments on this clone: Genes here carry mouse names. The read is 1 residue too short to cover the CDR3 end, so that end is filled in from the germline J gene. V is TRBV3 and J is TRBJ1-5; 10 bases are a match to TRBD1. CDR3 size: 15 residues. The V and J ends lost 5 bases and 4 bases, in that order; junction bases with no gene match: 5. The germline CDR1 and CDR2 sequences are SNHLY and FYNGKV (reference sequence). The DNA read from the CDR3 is TGTGCCAGCAGCCCCCGGGACAGGGGAAACCAGGCTCCGCTT. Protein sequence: CASSPRDRGNQAPL. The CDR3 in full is CASSPRDRGNQAPLF.

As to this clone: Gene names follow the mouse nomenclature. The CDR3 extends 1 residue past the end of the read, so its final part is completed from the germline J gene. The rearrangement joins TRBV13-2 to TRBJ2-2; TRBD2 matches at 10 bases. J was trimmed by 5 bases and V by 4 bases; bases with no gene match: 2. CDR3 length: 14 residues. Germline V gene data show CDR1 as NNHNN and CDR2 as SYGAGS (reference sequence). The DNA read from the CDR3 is TGTGCCAGCGGTCCGGGACTGGGGACCGGGCAGCTCTAC. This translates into CASGPGLGTGQLY. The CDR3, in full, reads CASGPGLGTGQLYF.